This T cell receptor beta chain originates from a study of blood T cells in healthy people across ages. Study-wide points: Older age coincided with a roughly linear decline in TCR beta diversity per million T cells. With donor CMV status unknown, expanded clonotype changes were possibly confounded. The authors considered diversity estimates from one million T cells to be underestimates.

Regarding this clonotype: Antigen specificity is unknown.

It was with a sample-barcoded 5' primer and a J-beta primer mix that a second PCR of roughly 7 to 12 cycles was run. Per-sample output comprised a minimum of 2.5 million paired-end reads containing CDR3. Each CDR3 protein gets one entry after TCRdb re-called the 5' RACE reads with MiXCR. The table shows roughly 1.5 million distinct CDR3 sequences, with about 42% occurring only once. The germline gives CDR1 MNHNS, CDR2 SASEGT. This CDR3 has 17 residues. The V segment lost 0 bases and the J segment 4 bases; nucleotides outside the gene matches: 12. The specimen was blood. The chain links TRBV6-1 to TRBJ2-7, with TRBD1 identical over 7 bases. This TCR derives from a woman aged 18-29 years in good health. CDR3 nucleotides: TGTGCCAGCAGTGAAGCCCTCGACAGGGCCCGCGGGTACGAGCAGTACTTC. Translating gives CASSEALDRARGYEQYF.